The 5 T cell receptor beta chains reported below all come from one sample, sequenced in a study of vaccination effects on CD4 cells after COVID-19. Antigens of these TCRs are unknown. Method: immunoSEQ multiplex PCR; TCRdb's copy keeps in-frame clones and lacks some. The data contain 50,000 to 75,000 clones, about 83% of them singletons. Investigators separated out CD4+ T cells once about 10 days of culture had passed. The sequencing here drew on CD4+ T cells from PBMCs cultured without peptide, taken before COVID-19 vaccination. The receptor set was obtained from a human donor who received a COVID-19 vaccine.

The rearrangement uses TRBV15 and TRBJ2-4; no clear D. This CDR3 comprises 15 residues. V dropped 0 bases and J dropped 6 bases, with 12 bases sitting between them. Germline CDR1 LNHNV, CDR2 YYDKDF (reference sequence). The CDR3: CATSRENKKGNIQYF. CDR3 in DNA: TGTGCCACCAGCAGAGAGAACAAAAAGGGAAACATTCAGTACTTC.

This chain connects TRBV20-1 to TRBJ1-2; no firm D call. Trimming took 6 bases from V and 8 from J, leaving 4 bases between them. Germline V gene lookup returns CDR1 DFQATT and CDR2 SNEGSKA (reference sequence). The CDR3 has 8 amino acids. CDR3 in amino acids: CSAGGYTF. In DNA form, the CDR3 reads TGCAGTGCGGGGGGCTACACCTTC.

J is TRBJ1-2 and V is TRBV24-1; D may be TRBD1 (6 bases). V lost 3 bases to trimming and J lost 4 bases, with 23 bases between them. Germline loops: CDR1 KGHDR, CDR2 SFDVKD. The CDR3 totals 18 residues. CDR3 amino acids: CATSDPRYSGDGGYGYTF. In DNA, the CDR3 is TGTGCCACCAGTGATCCCCGATACTCAGGGGATGGGGGCTATGGCTACACCTTC.

The V and J genes are TRBV6-6 and TRBJ2-5; no clear D gene. This CDR3 spans 13 amino acids. Per germline, CDR1 MNHNY and CDR2 SVGAGI (reference sequence). V was cut by 1 base and J by 3 bases, with 6 bases left in between. The CDR3 region is CASSYLTEETQYF. Here the CDR3 DNA reads TGTGCCAGCAGTTACTTAACAGAAGAGACCCAGTACTTC.

CDR3 sequence (DNA): TGTGCCAGCAGGAGACTAGCGGGGGTGAAGAATGAGCAGTTCTTC. Its protein is CASRRLAGVKNEQFF. This chain connects TRBV2 to TRBJ2-1, with 12 bases lining up with TRBD2. This CDR3 is 15 amino acids long. J lost 7 bases, V lost 6 bases, and 7 bases had no gene match. Germline CDR1 and CDR2: SNHLY and FYNNEI.